This TCR beta chain was observed in a study of T-cell memory formation after mild COVID-19 (dated by TCRdb to about 2021). For the study in its entirety: Most TCR sequence clusters were specific to one of the two donors. Longitudinal TCRalpha and TCRbeta repertoire sequencing tracked T-cell clones expanding and contracting after mild COVID-19 in a couple of donors. Two young, previously healthy adult volunteers, one female and one male, were included in the cohort.

This clonotype showed up just a few times. Its antigen is not yet known. Qualities for individual bases were not recorded, and no much larger clone is one base off. General conclusions and limits of the study: Clones that contracted from day 15 to 85 showed balanced CD4/CD8 phenotypes, whereas a second wave of clones that expanded from day 15 to 37 leaned towards CD4+. Contracting CD4+ clones were found mainly in CM and EM memory subsets, while CD8+ clones were enriched in EMRA. Whether the second-wave clones peaking on day 37 were SARS-CoV-2 specific was not confirmed. Only a couple of mild cases were covered by the study, and larger cohorts that include severe cases with pre-infection samples were considered necessary. Some responding clones were detected in pre-infection memory, suggesting pre-existing cross-reactive memory T cells joined the SARS-CoV-2 response.

Sequenced using an Illumina NovaSeq 6000. TCRalpha and TCRbeta cDNA libraries were built by 5'RACE with constant-segment primers, adding sample barcodes and unique molecular identifiers. RNA was extracted from every sample with Trizol reagent. Amplification of the libraries took two PCR steps, and the second step added a second sample barcode plus Illumina TruSeq adapters. The libraries were sequenced on an Illumina NovaSeq using 2 x 150 bp paired-end reads. In the authors' own workflow: Demultiplexing of reads and collapsing into UMI-guided consensus sequences were performed with migec v1.2.7. With mixcr v2.1.11, UMI consensuses were aligned to TRA and TRB V and J templates and assembled into clonotypes. A clonotype was counted as expanded or contracted only if both edgeR and NoisET called the change significant, with noise models trained on biological replicates. edgeR calls used a false discovery rate-adjusted p below 0.01 and a log2 fold-change threshold of 1. As an exploratory analysis of dynamics, max-normalized trajectories of the 1000 most abundant clonotypes were examined with PCA combined with hierarchical clustering. Separately sequenced CD4+ and CD8+ repertoires were used to assign a CD4 or CD8 phenotype to each responding clone. TCRdb reprocessing: public reads trimmed at Q25 with fastp, clones called with MiXCR, in-frame beta chains kept. Merged by CDR3 protein, the rows form single entries marked with the most common genes and DNA. The V and J calls here are based on TCRdb, not the publication. Counted in this sample were around 180,000 distinct CDR3 sequences; 16% of them appeared once. About 2% of the sample comes from the top ten.

PBMCs were isolated by Ficoll-Paque density gradient centrifugation. V is reduced by 6 bases and J by 5 bases, leaving a spacing of 7 bases between them. Spanning cysteine to phenylalanine, the CDR3 consists of 11 amino acids. Only the CDR3 part of the read is kept: 33 bases, read in frame from the first base. The sequence joins TRBV12-3 or TRBV12-4 to TRBJ1-1; no D segment can be confidently identified. Sequencing was done on a sample of PBMCs or a T cell subset sorted from them (not recorded which). This receptor was identified in an adult woman who had mild COVID-19 (a few samples of this study predate the infection). The sample titles of this study are shuffled in the database, so cell type and time point are left out; the donor was told from shared clones. The DNA sequence follows: TGTGCCAGCAGCAAGAAAACTGAAGCTTTCTTT. This sequence encodes CASSKKTEAFF.